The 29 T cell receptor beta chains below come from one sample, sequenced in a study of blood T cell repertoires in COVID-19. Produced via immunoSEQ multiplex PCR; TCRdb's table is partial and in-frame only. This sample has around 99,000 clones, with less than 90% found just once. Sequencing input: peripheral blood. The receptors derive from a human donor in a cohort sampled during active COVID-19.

The CDR3 spells CASSGGQANTYEQYF. Written as DNA, the CDR3 is TGCGCCAGCTCGGGGGGGCAGGCGAACACCTACGAGCAGTACTTC. The J gene is TRBJ2-7, the V gene TRBV5-1; 8 bases match TRBD2. CDR3 length: 15 residues. Germline-derived CDR1 and CDR2 are SGHRS and YFSETQ. The V and J ends lost 7 bases and 2 bases, in that order; junction bases with no gene match: 11.

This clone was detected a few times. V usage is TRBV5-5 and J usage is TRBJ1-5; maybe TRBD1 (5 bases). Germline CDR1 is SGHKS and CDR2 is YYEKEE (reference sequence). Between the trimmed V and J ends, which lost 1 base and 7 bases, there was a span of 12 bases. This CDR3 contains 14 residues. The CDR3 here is CASSLSGGGQPQHF. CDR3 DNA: TGTGCCAGCAGCTTGAGTGGCGGGGGGCAGCCCCAGCATTTT.

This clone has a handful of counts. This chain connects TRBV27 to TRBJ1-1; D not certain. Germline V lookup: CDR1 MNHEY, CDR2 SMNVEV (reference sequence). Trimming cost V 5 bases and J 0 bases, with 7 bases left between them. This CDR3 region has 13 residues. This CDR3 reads CASSPGMNTEAFF. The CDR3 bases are TGTGCCAGCAGTCCAGGCATGAACACTGAAGCTTTCTTT.

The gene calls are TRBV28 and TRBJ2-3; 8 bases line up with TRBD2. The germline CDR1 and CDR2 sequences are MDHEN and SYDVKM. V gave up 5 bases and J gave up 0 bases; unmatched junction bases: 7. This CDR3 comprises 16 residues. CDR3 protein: CASSPPGTRSTDTQYF. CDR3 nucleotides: TGTGCCAGCAGTCCCCCCGGGACTAGAAGCACAGATACGCAGTATTTT.

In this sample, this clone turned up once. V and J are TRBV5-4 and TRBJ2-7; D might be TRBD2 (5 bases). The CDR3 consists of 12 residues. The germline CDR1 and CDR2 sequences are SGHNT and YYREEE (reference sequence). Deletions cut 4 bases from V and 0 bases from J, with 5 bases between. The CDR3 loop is CASSRDSYEQYF. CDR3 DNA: TGTGCCAGCAGCCGGGACTCCTACGAGCAGTACTTC.

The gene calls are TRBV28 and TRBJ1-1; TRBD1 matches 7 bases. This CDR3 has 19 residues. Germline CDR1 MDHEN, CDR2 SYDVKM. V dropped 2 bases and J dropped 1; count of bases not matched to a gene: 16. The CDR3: CASSLPRTTGSIRNTEAFF. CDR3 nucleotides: TGTGCCAGCAGTTTACCCCGAACGACAGGGTCTATTAGGAACACTGAAGCTTTCTTT. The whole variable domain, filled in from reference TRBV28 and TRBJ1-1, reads DVKVTQSSRYLVKRTGEKVFLECVQDMDHENMFWYRQDPGLGLRLIYFSYDVKMKEKGDIPEGYSVSREKKERFSLILESASTNQTSMYLCASSLPRTTGSIRNTEAFFGQGTRLTVV.

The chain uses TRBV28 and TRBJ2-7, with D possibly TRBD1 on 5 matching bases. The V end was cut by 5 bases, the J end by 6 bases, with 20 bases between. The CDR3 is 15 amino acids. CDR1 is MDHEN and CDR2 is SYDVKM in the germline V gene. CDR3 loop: CASSTKGIFILEQYF. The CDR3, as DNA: TGTGCCAGCAGTACTAAGGGGATCTTTATCCTCGAGCAGTACTTC.

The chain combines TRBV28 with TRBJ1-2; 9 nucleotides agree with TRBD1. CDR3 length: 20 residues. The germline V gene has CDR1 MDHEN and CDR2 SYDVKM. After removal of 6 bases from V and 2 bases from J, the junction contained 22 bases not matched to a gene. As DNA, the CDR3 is TGTGCCAGCAGCCCACCTCCGGGACAGGGAAATGGTAATGCGAACTATGGCTACACCTTC. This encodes CASSPPPGQGNGNANYGYTF.

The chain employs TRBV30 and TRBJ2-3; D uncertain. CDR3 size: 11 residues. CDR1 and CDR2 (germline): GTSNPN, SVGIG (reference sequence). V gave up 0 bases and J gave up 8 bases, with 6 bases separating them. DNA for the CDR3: TGTGCCTGGAGTGTACTTGGTACGCAGTATTTT. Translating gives CAWSVLGTQYF. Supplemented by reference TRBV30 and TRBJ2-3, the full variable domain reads SQTIHQWPATLVQPVGSPLSLECTVEGTSNPNLYWYRQAAGRGLQLLFYSVGIGQISSEVPQNLSASRPQDRQFILSSKKLLLSDSGFYLCAWSVLGTQYFGPGTRLTVL.

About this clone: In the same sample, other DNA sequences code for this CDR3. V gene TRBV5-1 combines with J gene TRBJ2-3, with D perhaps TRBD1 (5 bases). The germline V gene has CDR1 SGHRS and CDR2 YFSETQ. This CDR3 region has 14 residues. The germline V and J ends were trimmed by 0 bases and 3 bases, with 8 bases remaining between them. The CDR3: CASSLAQGTDTQYF. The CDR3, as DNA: TGCGCCAGCAGCTTGGCGCAGGGTACAGATACGCAGTATTTT.

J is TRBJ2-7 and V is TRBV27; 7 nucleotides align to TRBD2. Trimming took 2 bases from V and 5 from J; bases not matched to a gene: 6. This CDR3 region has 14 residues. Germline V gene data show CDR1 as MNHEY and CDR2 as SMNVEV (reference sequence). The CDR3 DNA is TGTGCCAGCAGTTTAGGGGCGGGAGCGCACGAGCAGTACTTC. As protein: CASSLGAGAHEQYF.

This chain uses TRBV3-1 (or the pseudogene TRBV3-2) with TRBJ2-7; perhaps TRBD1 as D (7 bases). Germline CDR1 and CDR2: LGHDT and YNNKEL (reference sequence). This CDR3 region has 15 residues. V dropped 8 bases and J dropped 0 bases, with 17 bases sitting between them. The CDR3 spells CASPCGTEISYEQYV. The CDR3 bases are TGTGCCAGCCCTTGCGGGACAGAGATCTCCTACGAGCAGTACGTC.

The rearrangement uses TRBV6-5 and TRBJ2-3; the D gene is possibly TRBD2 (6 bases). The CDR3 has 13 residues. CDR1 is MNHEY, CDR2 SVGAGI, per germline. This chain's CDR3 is CGSGLAQTDTQYF. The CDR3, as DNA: TGTGGTTCGGGACTCGCCCAAACAGATACGCAGTATTTT.

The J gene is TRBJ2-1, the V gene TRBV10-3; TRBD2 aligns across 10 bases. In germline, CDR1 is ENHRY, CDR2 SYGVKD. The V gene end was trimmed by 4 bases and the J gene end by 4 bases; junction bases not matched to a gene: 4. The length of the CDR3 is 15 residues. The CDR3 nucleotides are TGTGCCATCAGTGGGGGGACTAGCGAGTACAATGAGCAGTTCTTC. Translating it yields CAISGGTSEYNEQFF.

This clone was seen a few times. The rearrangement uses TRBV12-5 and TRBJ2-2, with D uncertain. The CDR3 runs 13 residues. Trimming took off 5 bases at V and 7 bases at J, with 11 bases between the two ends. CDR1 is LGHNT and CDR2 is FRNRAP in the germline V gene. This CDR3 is CASGLPVGGELFF. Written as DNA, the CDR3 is TGTGCTAGTGGTCTCCCCGTCGGCGGGGAGCTGTTTTTT.

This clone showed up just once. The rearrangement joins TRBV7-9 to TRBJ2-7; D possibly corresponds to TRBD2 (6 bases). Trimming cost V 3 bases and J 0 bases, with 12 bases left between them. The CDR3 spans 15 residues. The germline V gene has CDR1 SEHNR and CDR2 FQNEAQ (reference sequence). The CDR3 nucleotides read TGTGCCAGCAGCTTCACCGGGGGTCCCTCCTACGAGCAGTACGTC. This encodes CASSFTGGPSYEQYV.

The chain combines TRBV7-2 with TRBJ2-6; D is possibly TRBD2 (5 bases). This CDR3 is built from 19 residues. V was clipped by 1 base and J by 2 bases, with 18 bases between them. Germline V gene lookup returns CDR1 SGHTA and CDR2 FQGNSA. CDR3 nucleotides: TGTGCCAGCAGCTTAGTCGGGAAATTCGGCTCCACTGGGGCCAACGTCCTGACTTTC. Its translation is CASSLVGKFGSTGANVLTF. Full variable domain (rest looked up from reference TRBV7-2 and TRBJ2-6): GAGVSQSPSNKVTEKGKDVELRCDPISGHTALYWYRQSLGQGLEFLIYFQGNSAPDKSGLPSDRFSAERTGGSVSTLTIQRTQQEDSAVYLCASSLVGKFGSTGANVLTFGAGSRLTVL.

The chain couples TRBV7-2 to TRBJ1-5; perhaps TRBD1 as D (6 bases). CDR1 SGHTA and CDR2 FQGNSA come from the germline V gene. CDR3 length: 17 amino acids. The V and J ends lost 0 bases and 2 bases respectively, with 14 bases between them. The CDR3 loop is CASSLALGAGGNQPQHF. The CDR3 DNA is TGTGCCAGCAGCTTAGCACTGGGGGCGGGGGGCAATCAGCCCCAGCATTTT.

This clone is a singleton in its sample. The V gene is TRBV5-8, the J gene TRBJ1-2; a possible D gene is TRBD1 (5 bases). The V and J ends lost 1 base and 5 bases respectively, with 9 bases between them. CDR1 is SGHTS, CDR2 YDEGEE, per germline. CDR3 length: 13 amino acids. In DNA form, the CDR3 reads TGTGCCAGCAGCTTGACAGGAAGTTATGGCTACACCTTC. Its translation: CASSLTGSYGYTF.

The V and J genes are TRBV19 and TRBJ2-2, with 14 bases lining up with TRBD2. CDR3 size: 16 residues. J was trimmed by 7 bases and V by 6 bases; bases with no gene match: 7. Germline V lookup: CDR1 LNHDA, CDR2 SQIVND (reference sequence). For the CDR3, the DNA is TGTGCCAGTAGCACCGGGACTAGCGGGAGCGACGGGGAGCTGTTTTTT. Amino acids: CASSTGTSGSDGELFF.

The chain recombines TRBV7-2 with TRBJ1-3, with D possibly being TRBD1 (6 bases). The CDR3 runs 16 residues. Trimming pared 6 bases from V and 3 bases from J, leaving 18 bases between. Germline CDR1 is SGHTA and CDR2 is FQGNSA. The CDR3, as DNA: TGTGCCAGCAGGGGCCAGGGGCGACAACGTGGAAACACCATATATTTT. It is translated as CASRGQGRQRGNTIYF.

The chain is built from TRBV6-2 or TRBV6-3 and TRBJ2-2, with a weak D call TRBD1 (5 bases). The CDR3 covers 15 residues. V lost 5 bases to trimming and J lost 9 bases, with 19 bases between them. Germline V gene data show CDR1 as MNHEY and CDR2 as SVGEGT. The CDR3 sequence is CASSRGPGKVWELFF. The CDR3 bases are TGTGCCAGCAGTCGAGGCCCAGGGAAGGTCTGGGAGCTGTTTTTT.

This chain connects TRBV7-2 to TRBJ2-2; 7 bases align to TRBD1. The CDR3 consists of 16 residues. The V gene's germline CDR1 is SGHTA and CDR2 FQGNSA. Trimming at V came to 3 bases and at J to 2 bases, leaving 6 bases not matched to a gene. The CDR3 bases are TGTGCCAGCAGCTTGTCCGGGACAGCTAACACCGGGGAGCTGTTTTTT. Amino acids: CASSLSGTANTGELFF.

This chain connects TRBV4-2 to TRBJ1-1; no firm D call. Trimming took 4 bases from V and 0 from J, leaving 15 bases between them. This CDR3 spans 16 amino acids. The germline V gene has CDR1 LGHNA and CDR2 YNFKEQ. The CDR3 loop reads CASSPQDGSLNTEAFF. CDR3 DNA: TGTGCCAGCAGCCCTCAAGATGGCTCTTTGAACACTGAAGCTTTCTTT.

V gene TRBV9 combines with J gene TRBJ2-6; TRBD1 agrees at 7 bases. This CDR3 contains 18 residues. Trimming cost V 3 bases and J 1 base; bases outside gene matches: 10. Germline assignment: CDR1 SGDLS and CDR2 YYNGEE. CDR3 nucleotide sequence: TGTGCCAGCAGCGCCCCCATCACAGGGGTATCTGGGGCCAACGTCCTGACTTTC. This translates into CASSAPITGVSGANVLTF.

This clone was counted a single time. Here the CDR3 reads CASSLEGVNYGYTF. CDR3 sequence (DNA): TGCGCCAGCAGCTTGGAAGGGGTCAACTATGGCTACACCTTC. The chain couples TRBV5-1 to TRBJ1-2; possible D gene TRBD1, 5 bases. This CDR3 is 14 amino acids long. V was trimmed by 0 bases and J by 2 bases, leaving 8 bases between them. Looked up from germline, CDR1 is SGHRS and CDR2 is YFSETQ.

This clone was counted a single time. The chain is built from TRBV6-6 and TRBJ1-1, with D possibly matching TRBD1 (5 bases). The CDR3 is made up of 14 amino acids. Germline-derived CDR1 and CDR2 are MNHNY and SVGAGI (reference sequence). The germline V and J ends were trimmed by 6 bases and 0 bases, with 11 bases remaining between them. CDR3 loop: CASSQRGMNTEAFF. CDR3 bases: TGTGCCAGCAGCCAGCGGGGCATGAACACTGAAGCTTTCTTT.

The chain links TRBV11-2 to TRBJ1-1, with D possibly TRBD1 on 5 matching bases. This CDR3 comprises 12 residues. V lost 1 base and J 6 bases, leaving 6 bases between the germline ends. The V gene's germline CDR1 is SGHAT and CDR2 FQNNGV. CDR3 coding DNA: TGTGCCAGCAGCTTAGCAGGGTCTGAAGCTTTCTTT. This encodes CASSLAGSEAFF.

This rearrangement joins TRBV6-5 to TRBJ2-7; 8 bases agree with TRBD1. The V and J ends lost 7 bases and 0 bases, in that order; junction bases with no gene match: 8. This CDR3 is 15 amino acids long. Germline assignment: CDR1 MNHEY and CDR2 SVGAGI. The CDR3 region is CASKPDRGPSYEQYF. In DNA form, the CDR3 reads TGTGCCAGCAAACCTGACAGGGGTCCCTCCTACGAGCAGTACTTC.